These 32 T cell receptor beta chains were all obtained from the same sample, sequenced in a study of T cell repertoires in cytomegalovirus infection. TCRdb reanalysed the reads using MiXCR and keeps one entry per CDR3 protein. The profile shows hundreds of thousands of distinct CDR3 sequences, about 9.1% of them singletons. The material sequenced was PBMCs. The receptor set was obtained from a human donor in good health (CMV status not recorded). Some clones in this sample may be carry-over from other donors' samples.

This clonotype was seen repeatedly, ten times or more. This chain links TRBV29-1 with TRBJ2-7; no clear D. Germline V gene data show CDR1 as SQVTM and CDR2 as ANQGSEA. The length of the CDR3 is 11 residues. Trimming shortened V by 7 bases and J by 5 bases, and 12 bases separated the two germline ends. CDR3 amino acids: CSAELVHEQYV. In DNA, the CDR3 is TGCAGCGCCGAGCTAGTCCACGAGCAGTACGTC.

This clonotype was seen at least ten times. This sequence joins TRBV7-8 and TRBJ2-1, with D possibly TRBD2 on 5 matching bases. Deletions cut 1 base from V and 12 bases from J, with 7 bases between. Germline V gives CDR1 SGHVS, CDR2 FQNEAQ. The CDR3 spans 11 residues. CDR3 DNA sequence: TGTGCCAGCAGCTTAGAGAGGGTGCAGTTCTTC. This translates into CASSLERVQFF.

This clonotype was recorded a few times. The chain is built from TRBV19 and TRBJ2-1; 8 positions agree with TRBD1. J gave up 9 bases and V 5 bases, and 9 bases lay outside the gene matches. From germline, CDR1 is LNHDA and CDR2 SQIVND (reference sequence). The CDR3 runs 14 residues. The CDR3 nucleotides read TGTGCCAGTAGTCCTAGACAGGGGTGGAGTGAGCAGTTCTTC. Translating it yields CASSPRQGWSEQFF.

This clonotype was found many times. CDR3 coding DNA: TGTGCCACCAGCAGAGATCAGGGGAACACTGAAGCTTTCTTT. Translated, it gives CATSRDQGNTEAFF. The V and J genes are TRBV15 and TRBJ1-1, with D perhaps matching TRBD1 (5 bases). Germline CDR1 LNHNV, CDR2 YYDKDF (reference sequence). The CDR3 has 14 residues. Trimming cost V 0 bases and J 1 base, with 6 bases left between them. The variable domain in full, completed from reference TRBV15 and TRBJ1-1, reads DAMVIQNPRYQVTQFGKPVTLSCSQTLNHNVMYWYQQKSSQAPKLLFHYYDKDFNNEADTPDNFQSRRPNTSFCFLDIRSPGLGDTAMYLCATSRDQGNTEAFFGQGTRLTVV.

In this sample, this clonotype turned up many times. The rearrangement joins TRBV20-1 to TRBJ2-5; tentative D call: TRBD2 (6 bases). The CDR3 is made up of 14 amino acids. The V gene lost 2 bases and the J gene lost 5 bases, with 15 bases spanning the gap. Germline CDR1 DFQATT, CDR2 SNEGSKA (reference sequence). CDR3 residues: CSARFSWGVETQYF. The CDR3 DNA reads TGCAGTGCTAGATTCTCCTGGGGGGTCGAGACCCAGTACTTC.

This clonotype was found many times. The rearrangement uses TRBV10-3 and TRBJ1-6; D unresolved. Trimming pared 3 bases from V and 7 bases from J, leaving 7 bases between. The length of the CDR3 is 13 residues. Germline CDR1 reads ENHRY; CDR2 reads SYGVKD. CDR3 coding DNA: TGTGCCATCAGTGAATATGAAAATTCACCCCTCCACTTT. It codes for CAISEYENSPLHF.

This clonotype was seen only a few times. The CDR3 loop is CASRTGTRGSNQPQHF. The CDR3 nucleotides read TGTGCCAGCAGAACCGGGACCCGGGGTAGCAATCAGCCCCAGCATTTT. The rearrangement joins TRBV28 to TRBJ1-5, with a weak D call TRBD1 (5 bases). In germline, CDR1 is MDHEN, CDR2 SYDVKM. Trimming removed 6 bases at V and 0 bases at J, with 15 bases between. This CDR3 contains 16 residues.

This clonotype was counted ten times or more. The chain combines TRBV6-5 with TRBJ2-6, with no clear D. The CDR3 is 15 residues long. In germline, CDR1 is MNHEY, CDR2 SVGAGI. Trimming shortened V by 2 bases and J by 0 bases, and 5 bases separated the two germline ends. CDR3 in DNA: TGTGCCAGCAGTTACGACCGCTCTGGGGCCAACGTCCTGACTTTC. Its translation: CASSYDRSGANVLTF.

This clonotype was found many times. V usage is TRBV5-8 and J usage is TRBJ1-4, with TRBD1 matching 8 bases. The V gene's germline CDR1 is SGHTS and CDR2 YDEGEE. After removal of 4 bases from V and 7 bases from J, the junction contained 9 bases not matched to a gene. The CDR3 consists of 15 residues. The CDR3 nucleotides are TGTGCCAGCAGCAGAGGACAGGGTGGTTCTGAAAAACTGTTTTTT. Amino acids: CASSRGQGGSEKLFF.

Only a few counts were recorded for this clonotype. V usage is TRBV20-1 and J usage is TRBJ2-2; D tentatively reads TRBD1 or TRBD2 (5 bases each). The germline V gene encodes CDR1 DFQATT and CDR2 SNEGSKA (reference sequence). This CDR3 spans 14 amino acids. The V gene lost 0 bases and the J gene lost 3 bases, with 8 bases spanning the gap. The CDR3 here is CSARESGHTGELFF. The CDR3 nucleotides read TGCAGTGCTAGAGAATCGGGGCACACCGGGGAGCTGTTTTTT.

This clonotype was seen at least ten times. The chain has TRBV10-3 and TRBJ2-7, with TRBD1 identical over 8 bases. The CDR3 runs 13 residues. The J segment lost 7 bases and the V segment lost 5 bases, leaving 7 bases of the junction unmatched. Looked up from germline, CDR1 is ENHRY and CDR2 is SYGVKD. The CDR3 coding sequence is TGTGCCATCAGTAAGGACAGGGCAGGGGAGCAGTACGTC. This translates into CAISKDRAGEQYV.

This clonotype occurred many times. This chain connects TRBV6-2 or TRBV6-3 to TRBJ2-2; the D is unclear. This CDR3 has 11 amino acids. V shed 8 bases and J shed 1 base, with 2 bases lying between them. CDR1 is MNHEY and CDR2 is SVGEGT in the germline V gene. CDR3 in DNA: TGTGCCAGCGGGAACACCGGGGAGCTGTTTTTT. It translates to CASGNTGELFF.

This clonotype was counted ten times or more. V is TRBV5-1 and J is TRBJ2-3, with D maybe TRBD1 (6 bases). Trimming removed 2 bases from V and 5 bases from J, with 12 bases in between. This CDR3 has 14 amino acids. Germline CDR1 and CDR2: SGHRS and YFSETQ. The CDR3 protein is CASSFKGGLDTQYF. The DNA for the CDR3 is TGCGCCAGCAGCTTTAAAGGGGGATTAGATACGCAGTATTTT. The variable domain in full, with the rest retrieved from reference TRBV5-1 and TRBJ2-3, is KAGVTQTPRYLIKTRGQQVTLSCSPISGHRSVSWYQQTPGQGLQFLFEYFSETQRNKGNFPGRFSGRQFSNSRSEMNVSTLELGDSALYLCASSFKGGLDTQYFGPGTRLTVL.

This clonotype was picked up a small number of times. A read error is possible here, since a much larger clone lies one base away. The gene calls are TRBV7-2 and TRBJ1-1; D remains unclear. V was clipped by 0 bases and J by 7 bases, with 3 bases between them. The V gene's germline CDR1 is SGHTA and CDR2 FQGNSA. The CDR3 covers 11 residues. In DNA form, the CDR3 reads TGTGCCAGCAGCTTAGCGCATGAAGCTTTCTTT. Its translation is CASSLAHEAFF.

This clonotype was found many times. The genes are TRBV7-2 and TRBJ2-7; 8 nucleotides align to TRBD2. CDR3 length equals 16 residues. V trimming: 1 base; J trimming: 2 bases; junction bases outside the gene matches: 7. CDR1 is SGHTA, CDR2 FQGNSA, per germline. The CDR3 is CASSLDGGGTAYEQYF. In DNA, the CDR3 is TGTGCCAGCAGCTTAGACGGCGGGGGGACGGCCTACGAGCAGTACTTC.

This clonotype occurred many times. V gene TRBV2 combines with J gene TRBJ2-6, with TRBD1 matching 9 bases. From germline, CDR1 is SNHLY and CDR2 FYNNEI. Trimming took 6 bases from V and 4 from J; bases not matched to a gene: 7. The CDR3 is made up of 16 amino acids. In DNA, the CDR3 is TGTGCCAGCAGGGCCAGGGACAGGGACGGGGCCAACGTCCTGACTTTC. Translating gives CASRARDRDGANVLTF.

Many counts were recorded for this clonotype. The chain links TRBV5-1 to TRBJ2-1; the D gene is possibly TRBD2 (6 bases). This CDR3 spans 15 amino acids. V was shortened by 4 bases and J by 3 bases, with 14 bases between the two germline ends. The germline CDR1 and CDR2 sequences are SGHRS and YFSETQ. Written as DNA, the CDR3 is TGCGCCAGCAGCCCGGGGGAGCAAGACTACAATGAGCAGTTCTTC. As protein: CASSPGEQDYNEQFF.

In its sample, this clonotype was seen many times. This chain uses TRBV20-1 with TRBJ2-3; D perhaps matches TRBD2 (7 bases). The V gene lost 3 bases and the J gene lost 2 bases, with 18 bases spanning the gap. CDR3 size: 16 residues. Germline V gives CDR1 DFQATT, CDR2 SNEGSKA (reference sequence). The CDR3 spells CSASSGGGAYTDTQYF. CDR3 in DNA: TGCAGTGCTAGTAGTGGGGGGGGGGCCTACACAGATACGCAGTATTTT.

This clonotype was seen only a few times. The chain joins TRBV3-1 to TRBJ1-6, with a tentative D call TRBD1 (6 bases). Germline-derived CDR1 and CDR2 are LGHDT and YNNKEL (reference sequence). This CDR3 has 14 residues. The germline V and J ends were trimmed by 1 base and 5 bases, with 6 bases remaining between them. The CDR3 loop reads CASSQGQDNSPLHF. In DNA, the CDR3 is TGTGCCAGCAGCCAAGGACAGGATAATTCACCCCTCCACTTT.

The chain employs TRBV5-6 and TRBJ1-1; D remains unclear. Germline V CDR1 and CDR2: SGHDT, YYEEEE. V was pared by 2 bases and J by 6 bases, with 8 bases between. The CDR3 covers 12 residues. Written as DNA, the CDR3 is TGTGCCAGCAGCTTCCGAGAGGCTGAAGCTTTCTTT. It is translated as CASSFREAEAFF. The whole variable domain, remainder taken from reference TRBV5-6 and TRBJ1-1, is DAGVTQSPTHLIKTRGQQVTLRCSPKSGHDTVSWYQQALGQGPQFIFQYYEEEERQRGNFPDRFSGHQFPNYSSELNVNALLLGDSALYLCASSFREAEAFFGQGTRLTVV.

This clonotype was seen ten or more times. The V call is TRBV10-2, the J call TRBJ2-1, with 10 bases that match TRBD1. Trimming removed 6 bases from V and 8 bases from J; junction bases left unmatched: 4. The CDR3 loop spans 13 amino acids. The germline gives CDR1 WSHSY, CDR2 SAAADI. CDR3 protein: CASRGQGGHEQFF. For the CDR3, the DNA is TGCGCCAGCAGAGGACAGGGGGGGCATGAGCAGTTCTTC.

This clonotype was counted many times. The chain links TRBV20-1 to TRBJ2-1, with 11 bases identical to TRBD2. Germline V gives CDR1 DFQATT, CDR2 SNEGSKA (reference sequence). V lost 1 base to trimming and J lost 2 bases; unmatched junction nucleotides: 4. The CDR3 is 16 residues long. CDR3 coding DNA: TGCAGTGCTAGAGGTCTAGCGGGGGGACCCTACAATGAGCAGTTCTTC. This codes for CSARGLAGGPYNEQFF.

This clonotype has only a few counts. The chain is built from TRBV29-1 and TRBJ2-3; 13 nucleotides align to TRBD2. Germline CDR1 reads SQVTM; CDR2 reads ANQGSEA. The CDR3 extends over 16 amino acids. V shed 3 bases and J 5 bases; nucleotides not matched to a gene: 8. The CDR3 bases are TGCAGCGTTGATACTAGCGGGGGGGCGAAATTAGATACGCAGTATTTT. It encodes CSVDTSGGAKLDTQYF.

This clonotype was seen at least ten times. V gene TRBV20-1 combines with J gene TRBJ1-2; D is perhaps TRBD1 (5 bases). Germline CDR1 DFQATT, CDR2 SNEGSKA (reference sequence). The germline V and J ends were trimmed by 0 bases and 2 bases, with 16 bases remaining between them. The CDR3 length is 16 residues. In DNA form, the CDR3 reads TGCAGTGCTAGAGATCTTCGAGGGGAGCTAAACTATGGCTACACCTTC. This gives the protein CSARDLRGELNYGYTF.

This sequence joins TRBV20-1 and TRBJ2-5; TRBD1 agrees at 8 bases. The CDR3 has 15 residues. From germline, CDR1 is DFQATT and CDR2 SNEGSKA (reference sequence). V lost 0 bases and J lost 4; bases outside the gene matches: 7. For the CDR3, the DNA is TGCAGTGCTAGAGACGGGGCCGGGACAGGAGAGACCCAGTACTTC. Its protein product is CSARDGAGTGETQYF.

This clonotype has just a few counts. V usage is TRBV5-1 and J usage is TRBJ2-5; no clear D. CDR3 length equals 15 residues. Deletions cut 2 bases from V and 1 base from J, with 12 bases between. Looked up from germline, CDR1 is SGHRS and CDR2 is YFSETQ. This chain's CDR3 is CASSFSGGPQETQYF. CDR3 DNA: TGCGCCAGCAGCTTTTCGGGTGGACCCCAAGAGACCCAGTACTTC.

This clonotype was counted a few times. The chain links TRBV20-1 to TRBJ1-2, with unresolved D. Trimming removed 6 bases at V and 4 bases at J, with 9 bases between. This CDR3 is 11 amino acids long. Germline V gives CDR1 DFQATT, CDR2 SNEGSKA (reference sequence). This chain's CDR3 is CSASSFYGYTF. The CDR3 bases are TGCAGTGCGAGTAGTTTCTATGGCTACACCTTC.

The chain carries TRBV2 and TRBJ2-7, with D tentatively TRBD1 or TRBD2 (5 bases each). There are 13 residues in the CDR3. Trimming took off 7 bases at V and 6 bases at J, with 16 bases between the two ends. The germline V gene encodes CDR1 SNHLY and CDR2 FYNNEI. In DNA, the CDR3 is TGTGCCAGCATTTTTGACGGGGCGGGCGAGCAGTACTTC. Translating it yields CASIFDGAGEQYF.

At least ten counts were recorded for this clonotype. The V call is TRBV10-3, the J call TRBJ2-3, with 12 positions matching TRBD2. The length of the CDR3 is 12 residues. Germline V gene sequence: CDR1 ENHRY, CDR2 SYGVKD. J lost 6 bases, V lost 10 bases, and 2 bases had no gene match. In DNA, the CDR3 is TGTGCCAACGGACTAGCGGGGGATACGCAGTATTTT. As protein: CANGLAGDTQYF.

Many counts were recorded for this clonotype. The gene calls are TRBV7-2 and TRBJ2-2; D gene ambiguous. V lost 5 bases, J lost 1 base, and 17 bases lay in between. The germline CDR1 and CDR2 sequences are SGHTA and FQGNSA. This CDR3 is built from 17 residues. In DNA form, the CDR3 reads TGTGCCAGCAGCCCCATGCGTCGGACGCAGAACACCGGGGAGCTGTTTTTT. It encodes CASSPMRRTQNTGELFF.

This clonotype was seen many times. V and J are TRBV4-2 and TRBJ1-4; D possibly corresponds to TRBD1 (5 bases). Between the trimmed V and J ends, which lost 6 bases and 3 bases, there was a span of 8 bases. Looked up from germline, CDR1 is LGHNA and CDR2 is YNFKEQ. CDR3 size: 13 residues. Written as DNA, the CDR3 is TGTGCCAGCAGACAGGAGTCTAATGAAAAACTGTTTTTT. It translates to CASRQESNEKLFF.

The table lists this clonotype with many counts. The chain has TRBV7-2 and TRBJ1-5; TRBD1 is a possible D gene (5 bases). The length of the CDR3 is 14 residues. Germline values: CDR1 SGHTA, CDR2 FQGNSA. V lost 11 bases and J 4 bases, leaving 18 bases between the germline ends. As DNA, the CDR3 is TGTGCCTCAAACAGGAATGTCGGGAATCAGCCCCAGCATTTT. Translated, it gives CASNRNVGNQPQHF.